The clone carrying this T cell receptor beta chain appeared many times. The data were taken from a study of T cells after yellow fever vaccination. Template-switching 5'RACE yielded the TCR cDNA; a universal primer site and UMIs were added in the process. TCRdb re-derived calls from the 5' RACE reads in MiXCR, one entry per CDR3 protein. Found here are approximately 74,000 distinct CDR3 sequences, around 5% of them singletons; the top ten hold around 2.1%. Germline CDR1 reads SGHAT; CDR2 reads FQNNGV. Trimming left V 6 bases short and J 1 base short, with 13 bases between. CDR3 length: 15 residues. The rearrangement uses TRBV11-2 and TRBJ2-1; unclear D gene. The receptor was derived from a man younger than 30 who received the YFV17D yellow fever vaccine. The sequences come from CD4+ T cells sorted from PBMCs, collected approximately 16 days after the first yellow fever vaccination. This chain's CDR3 is CASSHPAGSYNEQFF. In DNA, the CDR3 is TGTGCCAGCAGTCACCCCGCCGGGTCCTACAATGAGCAGTTCTTC.